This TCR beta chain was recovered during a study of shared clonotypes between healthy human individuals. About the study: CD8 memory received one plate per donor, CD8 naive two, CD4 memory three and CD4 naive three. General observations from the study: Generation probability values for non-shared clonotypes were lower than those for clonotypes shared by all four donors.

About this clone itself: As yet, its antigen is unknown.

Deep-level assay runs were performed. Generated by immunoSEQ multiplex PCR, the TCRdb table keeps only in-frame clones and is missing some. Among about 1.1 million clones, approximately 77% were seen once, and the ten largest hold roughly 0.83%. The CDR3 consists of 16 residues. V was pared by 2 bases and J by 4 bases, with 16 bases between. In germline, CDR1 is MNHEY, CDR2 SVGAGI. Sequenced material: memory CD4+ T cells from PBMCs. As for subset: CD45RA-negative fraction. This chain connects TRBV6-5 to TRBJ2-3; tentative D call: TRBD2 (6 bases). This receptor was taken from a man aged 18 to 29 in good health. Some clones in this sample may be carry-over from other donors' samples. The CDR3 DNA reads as TGTGCCAGCAGTTACAACACCCTTGGGGAGGCAGATACGCAGTATTTT. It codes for CASSYNTLGEADTQYF.